These T cell receptor beta chains were read from a single sample in a study of vaccination effects on CD4 cells after COVID-19. Repertoires were generated with immunoSEQ multiplex PCR, while TCRdb's copy carries only in-frame clones and drops some. This sample has roughly 36,000 clones; 65% to 75% occur once, and the top ten carry less than 3.5%. No antigen is known for these receptors. The material sequenced was CD4+ T cells from PBMCs cultured without peptide, taken before COVID-19 vaccination. The source is a human donor who received a COVID-19 vaccine. Each CDR3 is given with its conserved first and last residue. A D gene is named only where the DNA matches it firmly. Size is stated for part of the rows, as once, few or many counts, or as a class when the clone is expanded.

TGTGCCAGCAGCCCAGGGACAGGGGGCCGCGAGCAGTACTTC,CASSPGTGGREQYF,TRBD1,TRBJ2-7,TRBV11-1,-
TGCAGCGTTACCGCCGGGACAACGAACACTGAAGCTTTCTTT,CSVTAGTTNTEAFF,-,TRBJ1-1,TRBV29-1,-
TGTGCCAGCAGCTCGGGACAGCCCTATGGCTACACCTTC,CASSSGQPYGYTF,TRBD1,TRBJ1-2,TRBV5-4,few
TGTGCCAGTAGTATAGACCACTCCCAGGGCCTCTATGGCTACACCTTC,CASSIDHSQGLYGYTF,-,TRBJ1-2,TRBV19,-
TGTGCCAGCACACGCCAGGGGCCCAACACTGAAGCTTTCTTT,CASTRQGPNTEAFF,-,TRBJ1-1,TRBV6-5,-
TGTGCCTGGAGCCCCAAGGGGGACAAAAACATTCAGTACTTC,CAWSPKGDKNIQYF,-,TRBJ2-4,TRBV30,-
TGTGCCAGCAGCCCAAATACCCCGACAGGGTGCACCTTC,CASSPNTPTGCTF,TRBD1,TRBJ1-2,TRBV7-2,-
TGCGCCAGCAGCCAGCAGTCCGCGGACCGGTCACCCCTCCACTTT,CASSQQSADRSPLHF,-,TRBJ1-6,TRBV4-3,-
TGTGCCAGCGCCCAGGGTAGGAGGGGAGATACGCAGTATTTT,CASAQGRRGDTQYF,-,TRBJ2-3,TRBV5-6,-
TGTGCCAGCAGCTTTATGGACAGCCTACGTACTTACAATGAGCAGTTCTTC,CASSFMDSLRTYNEQFF,-,TRBJ2-1,TRBV7-9,few
TGTGCCAGCAGCTCCGGATCCGGGACGCGTCAGTTCTTC,CASSSGSGTRQFF,-,TRBJ2-1,TRBV6-2/TRBV6-3,-
TGTGCCAGCAGACCGAGTAGGGACACTGAAGCTTTCTTT,CASRPSRDTEAFF,-,TRBJ1-1,TRBV7-9,-
TGCGCCAGCAGCTTGGAGGGTAGCAATCAGCCCCAGCATTTT,CASSLEGSNQPQHF,-,TRBJ1-5,TRBV5-1,-
TGTGCCAGCAGCGACAGGGTGGGGGTTGAAAAACTGTTTTTT,CASSDRVGVEKLFF,TRBD1,TRBJ1-4,TRBV2,-
TGCGCCAGCAGCATCCAACAGACAGGGCACGAGACCCAGTACTTC,CASSIQQTGHETQYF,TRBD1,TRBJ2-5,TRBV5-1,-
TGCAGTGCCCAGACAGGGGATGGCTACACCTTC,CSAQTGDGYTF,TRBD1,TRBJ1-2,TRBV20-1,medium-sized
TGTGCCAGCAGCTGGGAACGCAATGAAGCTTTCTTT,CASSWERNEAFF,-,TRBJ1-1,TRBV5-4,few
TGTGCCAGCAGTGCTAATGACCTTCGTGGCTACACCTTC,CASSANDLRGYTF,-,TRBJ1-2,TRBV6-6,-
TGTGCCAGCAGTGAAAGGCAGGGAAATGGCTACACCTTC,CASSERQGNGYTF,-,TRBJ1-2,TRBV2,few
TGTGCCAGCAGCCAAGGGGAAGGGAGACATTCACCCCTCCACTTT,CASSQGEGRHSPLHF,-,TRBJ1-6,TRBV4-2,-
TGTGCCAGCAGCAAAGCGCGCGGGCAAGAGACCCAGTACTTC,CASSKARGQETQYF,-,TRBJ2-5,TRBV21-1,-
TGTGCCAGCAGCTTAGGAACAGGGGGCACCTATGGCTACACCTTC,CASSLGTGGTYGYTF,TRBD1,TRBJ1-2,TRBV7-2,-
TGTGCCAGCAGCCGGAGCCAGCGACGGGATGAGCAGTTCTTC,CASSRSQRRDEQFF,-,TRBJ2-1,TRBV3-1/TRBV3-2,once
TGTGCCAGCAGTCCTAGAGGACAGGGGGTAAACACTGAAGCTTTCTTT,CASSPRGQGVNTEAFF,TRBD1,TRBJ1-1,TRBV7-9,-
TGTGCCTGGAGTGTACTGGTGGGGGGAGACACCGGGGAGCTGTTTTTT,CAWSVLVGGDTGELFF,-,TRBJ2-2,TRBV30,-
TGCGCCAGCAGCCCGGGTGCCAACTGGGAGACCCAGTACTTC,CASSPGANWETQYF,-,TRBJ2-5,TRBV5-1,-
TGTGCCAGCAGTTGGGGGACAGGTAACAATGAGCAGTTCTTC,CASSWGTGNNEQFF,TRBD1,TRBJ2-1,TRBV6-5,-
TGTGCCAGCAGTTTATCCGCAGGGGTCTCACCCCTCCACTTT,CASSLSAGVSPLHF,-,TRBJ1-6,TRBV28,-
TGTGCCTGGTCGACAGGGGTCAATTCACCCCTCCACTTT,CAWSTGVNSPLHF,TRBD1,TRBJ1-6,TRBV30,-
TGTGCCTGGAGTGTGGGCAGTAGCACAGATACGCAGTATTTT,CAWSVGSSTDTQYF,-,TRBJ2-3,TRBV30,few
TGTGCCATCAGTGAGCGGGCTAACTATGGCTACACCTTC,CAISERANYGYTF,-,TRBJ1-2,TRBV10-3,-
TGTGCCAGCAGCCAAGATACTCTTGTCCAGGGGAGAAACACCATATATTTT,CASSQDTLVQGRNTIYF,-,TRBJ1-3,TRBV3-1/TRBV3-2,-
TGTGCCTGGACCTTTGACAGGTCCTCTGGAAACACCATATATTTT,CAWTFDRSSGNTIYF,-,TRBJ1-3,TRBV30,-
TGTGCCAGCAGCAATAACGGACAGGGCCCTAATCAGCCCCAGCATTTT,CASSNNGQGPNQPQHF,TRBD1,TRBJ1-5,TRBV5-6,-
TGTGCCAGCAGCTTCGGACTTGAGAAGGGGATCTATGGCTACACCTTC,CASSFGLEKGIYGYTF,-,TRBJ1-2,TRBV5-4,-
TGTGCCATCAGTGAGTTGGGCGGGAGGGCCTCCCGCAATATGAACACCGGGGAGCTGTTTTTT,CAISELGGRASRNMNTGELFF,TRBD2,TRBJ2-2,TRBV10-3,-
TGTGCCAGTAGTATTGCAAGGGATCAGCCCCAGCATTTT,CASSIARDQPQHF,-,TRBJ1-5,TRBV19,-
TGTGCCAGCAGCTATGGCCCTAGCGGGAGATTTAGTGAGCAGTTCTTC,CASSYGPSGRFSEQFF,TRBD2,TRBJ2-1,TRBV7-6,-
TGTGCCAGCAGTGAAAATGCACTCTACGAGCAGTACTTC,CASSENALYEQYF,-,TRBJ2-7,TRBV2,-
TGTGCCAGCAGTTACTCGACGGGGACGGGAGGAAACACCATATATTTT,CASSYSTGTGGNTIYF,-,TRBJ1-3,TRBV6-5,-
TGCGCCAGCTGGGACGGAGGGCGGCACACTGAAGCTTTCTTT,CASWDGGRHTEAFF,-,TRBJ1-1,TRBV5-1,-
TGTGCCAGCAGTTTATCTGGCCTGGGGGCCTACGAGCAGTACTTC,CASSLSGLGAYEQYF,-,TRBJ2-7,TRBV27,-
TGTGCCAGCAGAACCACTAGAGGGGTGTACTATGGCTACACCTTC,CASRTTRGVYYGYTF,-,TRBJ1-2,TRBV2,-
TGCAGCGGTTTCAGCATCGGGGCGGGAACGATCTTT,CSGFSIGAGTIF,-,TRBJ2-3,TRBV29-1,-
TGTGCCAGCAGTACATTCGGCACAGGGGGAGATAACTATGGCTACACCTTC,CASSTFGTGGDNYGYTF,TRBD1,TRBJ1-2,TRBV28,-
TGTGCCAGCAGTCAGGGTCCGGGACGCGGCAATCAGCCCCAGCATTTT,CASSQGPGRGNQPQHF,-,TRBJ1-5,TRBV28,few
TGTGCCAGCAGCAAAGCGGGGGGGGATTCACCCCTCCACTTT,CASSKAGGDSPLHF,-,TRBJ1-6,TRBV9,-
TGTGCCAGCAGCCTCAGGGGTTACGGGGGAACCTATAATTCACCCCTCCACTTT,CASSLRGYGGTYNSPLHF,-,TRBJ1-6,TRBV28,-
TGTGCCAGCTCACCAGGGGTAGGCTATGGCTACACCTTC,CASSPGVGYGYTF,-,TRBJ1-2,TRBV18,-
TGTGCCAGCGGGGGGGAGGGCACAGATACGCAGTATTTT,CASGGEGTDTQYF,TRBD2,TRBJ2-3,TRBV2,-
TGTGCCAGCAGCCCCGAGCCAGATTCTAACTATGGCTACACCTTC,CASSPEPDSNYGYTF,-,TRBJ1-2,TRBV3-1/TRBV3-2,-
TGTGCCAGCTCACCATCGCGGGGGCGGGGACAGCCCCAGCATTTT,CASSPSRGRGQPQHF,-,TRBJ1-5,TRBV18,-
TGTGCCAGCAGCTTAGATCCGGGACTAGCGGGAGAAGCAGATACGCAGTATTTT,CASSLDPGLAGEADTQYF,TRBD2,TRBJ2-3,TRBV7-2,-
TGTGCCACCCTGAGGCCCTCCTACGAGCAGTACTTC,CATLRPSYEQYF,-,TRBJ2-7,TRBV6-5,-
TGTGCCAGCAGCCTTTCTAATAGGGGGGAGCAGTTCTTC,CASSLSNRGEQFF,-,TRBJ2-1,TRBV7-9,-
TGCGCCAGCAGCCCGGGACTAGCGGGGGACAATGAGCAGTTCTTC,CASSPGLAGDNEQFF,TRBD2,TRBJ2-1,TRBV5-1,-
TGTGCCACCAGCAGGGAGGAGGGAGGGACTGAAGCTTTCTTT,CATSREEGGTEAFF,-,TRBJ1-1,TRBV15,-
TGTGCCAGCAGCTTAGCCCCAGGATTTAATTCACCCCTCCACTTT,CASSLAPGFNSPLHF,-,TRBJ1-6,TRBV11-2,few
TGTGCCAGTAGTATCGGTACGGGCTATGGCTACACCTTC,CASSIGTGYGYTF,-,TRBJ1-2,TRBV19,-
TGTGCCAGCAGCCCACCCGGCTCTGGAAACACCATATATTTT,CASSPPGSGNTIYF,-,TRBJ1-3,TRBV7-8,-